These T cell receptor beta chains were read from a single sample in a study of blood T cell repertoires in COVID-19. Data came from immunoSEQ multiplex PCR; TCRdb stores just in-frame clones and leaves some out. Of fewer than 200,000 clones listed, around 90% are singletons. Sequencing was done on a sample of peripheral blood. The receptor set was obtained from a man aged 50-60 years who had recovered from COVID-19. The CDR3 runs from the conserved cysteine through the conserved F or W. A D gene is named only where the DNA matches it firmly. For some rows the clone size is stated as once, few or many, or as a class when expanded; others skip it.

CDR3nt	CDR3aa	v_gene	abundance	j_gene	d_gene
TGTGCCAGTAGTGTTTTAAAGGGGGACGGAGAAAAACTGTTTTTT	CASSVLKGDGEKLFF	TRBV19	-	TRBJ1-4	-
TGTGCCAGCAGCTTAGCGAAGGGGGGGGGATACTACGAGCAGTACTTC	CASSLAKGGGYYEQYF	TRBV7-2	few	TRBJ2-7	-
TGCGCCAGCAGCCAAGGTTTTACTAGCGGAGGAGTCCAAGAGACCCAGTACTTC	CASSQGFTSGGVQETQYF	TRBV4-3	once	TRBJ2-5	TRBD2
TGTGCCAGCAGTTTACTAGCGGGAACCTACGAGCAGTACTTC	CASSLLAGTYEQYF	TRBV27	-	TRBJ2-7	TRBD2
TGTGCCAGCTCACCACCGGGCGGGGGGCACCAAGAGACCCAGTACTTC	CASSPPGGGHQETQYF	TRBV18	-	TRBJ2-5	TRBD2
TGTGCCACACCCCGGAGACTCACGTCTATCGGGGAGCTGTTTTTT	CATPRRLTSIGELFF	TRBV7-2	-	TRBJ2-2	-
TGTGCCAGCAGCTCACCCGCGGACAGCCGCAATGAGCAGTTCTTC	CASSSPADSRNEQFF	TRBV7-9	-	TRBJ2-1	-
TGTGCCAGCAGCCTATGGGACATTAGCTCTGGGGCCAACGTCCTGACTTTC	CASSLWDISSGANVLTF	TRBV7-3	few	TRBJ2-6	-
TGCGCCAGCAGCCAAGATGACAGGGGGGCAACTAATGAAAAACTGTTTTTT	CASSQDDRGATNEKLFF	TRBV4-1	once	TRBJ1-4	TRBD1
TGTGCCTCGAGCGGGGGGGAGCAGTACTTC	CASSGGEQYF	TRBV11-3	-	TRBJ2-7	TRBD2
TGCAGCGTTGTCCCGAGCACAGATACGCAGTATTTT	CSVVPSTDTQYF	TRBV29-1	-	TRBJ2-3	-
TGTGCCAGCAGCTTAGTCAGGTCCTCCGATACGCAGTATTTT	CASSLVRSSDTQYF	TRBV7-2	-	TRBJ2-3	-
TGTGCCAGCAGTTCTCAGCCCGGGGTTAGCAATCAGCCCCAGCATTTT	CASSSQPGVSNQPQHF	TRBV6-5	-	TRBJ1-5	-
TGTGCCAGCAGCTCCCGGACTAGCTACAATGAGCAGTTCTTC	CASSSRTSYNEQFF	TRBV11-2	-	TRBJ2-1	TRBD2
TGTGCCAGCAGCTTAGAAAGGGGTACTGAAGCTTTCTTT	CASSLERGTEAFF	TRBV7-2	-	TRBJ1-1	-
TGTGCCAGCAGGGGCCAGGGTGCTTCGGGCTACACCTTC	CASRGQGASGYTF	TRBV2	-	TRBJ1-2	-
TGCGCCAGCAGCCAGGTCAGGGGAGAGACCCAGTACTTC	CASSQVRGETQYF	TRBV4-1	-	TRBJ2-5	-
TGTGCCAGCAGGGAGGGCGGAAGAAAACTGTTTTTT	CASREGGRKLFF	TRBV27	-	TRBJ1-4	-
TGTGCCAGCAGCTTAGTTTCAGCGGGAGGACCCGAGCAGTACTTC	CASSLVSAGGPEQYF	TRBV7-2	-	TRBJ2-7	TRBD2
TGCGCCAGCAGCTTGGCGGCAGGGGGCCCTGAGCAGTTCTTC	CASSLAAGGPEQFF	TRBV5-1	-	TRBJ2-1	TRBD1
TGTGCCAGCAGCCTGACAGGGGGCACTGAAGCTTTCTTT	CASSLTGGTEAFF	TRBV6-5	-	TRBJ1-1	TRBD1
TGTGCCAGCAGCTTTTGGACTTCTAGCTACGAGCAGTACTTC	CASSFWTSSYEQYF	TRBV3-1/TRBV3-2	-	TRBJ2-7	-
TGTGCCAGCAGGATTACCTCGACAGGGGGCAGCTATAATTCACCCCTCCACTTT	CASRITSTGGSYNSPLHF	TRBV25-1	-	TRBJ1-6	TRBD1
TGTGCCAGCAGCTTAGTAGGGGGCAAGTACGAGCAGTACTTC	CASSLVGGKYEQYF	TRBV7-2	-	TRBJ2-7	TRBD1
TGTGCCAGCAGTGAAGCGCAGGGGTACAATTCACCCCTCCACTTT	CASSEAQGYNSPLHF	TRBV2	-	TRBJ1-6	-
TGTGCCAGCAGCCGTGTCGGGTACCAAGAGACCCAGTACTTC	CASSRVGYQETQYF	TRBV13	-	TRBJ2-5	-
TGTGCCAGCAGCCCCGGGATATCCCGAGGGGGGCAGTATTTT	CASSPGISRGGQYF	TRBV5-4	-	TRBJ2-3	-
TGTGCCTGGAGGGATCAGGGTTACTCCTACGAGCAGTACTTC	CAWRDQGYSYEQYF	TRBV30	-	TRBJ2-7	-
TGTGCCAGTAGCAACCCCGGAGGGGCTAGAAAGTCTTTATACAATGAGCAGTTCTTC	CASSNPGGARKSLYNEQFF	TRBV19	-	TRBJ2-1	-
TGTGCCAGCAGTGGACAGGGGAGGGGCAATGAGCAGTTCTTC	CASSGQGRGNEQFF	TRBV2	-	TRBJ2-1	-
TGCGCCAGCAGCTTGGCACGACAGCCTAATGAAAAACTGTTTTTT	CASSLARQPNEKLFF	TRBV5-1	-	TRBJ1-4	-
TGTGCCAGCAGTGAGCCGACAGGAGCGCCAAATTCACCCCTCCACTTT	CASSEPTGAPNSPLHF	TRBV2	-	TRBJ1-6	-
TGCGCCAGCAGCCAAGGAACTGGGGGCGGTCTAGCGGGAGACACCGGGGAGCTGTTTTTT	CASSQGTGGGLAGDTGELFF	TRBV4-3	once	TRBJ2-2	TRBD2
TGTGCCAGTAGTATCGGGGGAGTTGGCAATCAGCCCCAGCATTTT	CASSIGGVGNQPQHF	TRBV19	few	TRBJ1-5	-
TGTGCCAGTAGCCCCCGACCCACCCGGGGGAACACTGAAGCTTTCTTT	CASSPRPTRGNTEAFF	TRBV19	-	TRBJ1-1	-
TGTGCCAGCAGCCTACGAGAGGACAGCCCGACCTACGAGCAGTACTTC	CASSLREDSPTYEQYF	TRBV6-2/TRBV6-3	-	TRBJ2-7	-